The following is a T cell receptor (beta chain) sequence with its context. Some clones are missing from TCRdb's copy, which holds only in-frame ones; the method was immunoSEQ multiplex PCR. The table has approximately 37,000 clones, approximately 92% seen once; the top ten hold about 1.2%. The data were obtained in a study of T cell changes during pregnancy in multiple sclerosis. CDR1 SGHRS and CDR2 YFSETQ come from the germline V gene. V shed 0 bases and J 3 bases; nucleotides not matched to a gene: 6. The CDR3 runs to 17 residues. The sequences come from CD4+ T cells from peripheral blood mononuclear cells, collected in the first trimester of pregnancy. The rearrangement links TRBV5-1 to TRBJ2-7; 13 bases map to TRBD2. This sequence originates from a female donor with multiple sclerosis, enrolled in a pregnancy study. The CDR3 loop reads CASSLVSGTSGNYEQYF. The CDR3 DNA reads TGCGCCAGCAGCTTGGTGTCCGGGACTAGCGGGAACTACGAGCAGTACTTC.